These 3 T cell receptor beta chains originate from one sample sequenced in a study of blood T cell repertoires in COVID-19. Assay: immunoSEQ multiplex PCR; the TCRdb copy retains only in-frame clones and omits some. The sample has 110,000 or so clones; roughly 88% are singletons. Material for sequencing was peripheral blood. All receptors derive from a woman in her seventies who had recovered from COVID-19.

The chain links TRBV29-1 to TRBJ1-2; 10 nucleotides align to TRBD1. The V gene's germline CDR1 is SQVTM and CDR2 ANQGSEA. The CDR3 sequence is 11 residues long. V was pared by 6 bases and J by 14 bases, with 9 bases of the junction left unmatched. DNA of the CDR3: TGCAGCGTCCCAAGACAGGGGGCGGAGACCTTC. It is translated as CSVPRQGAETF.

The table lists this clone with a count of one. The chain combines TRBV9 with TRBJ2-1, with 10 nucleotides matching TRBD1. The CDR3 length is 15 residues. Per germline, CDR1 SGDLS and CDR2 YYNGEE. The J segment lost 6 bases and the V segment lost 3 bases, leaving 6 bases of the junction unmatched. The CDR3 DNA reads TGTGCCAGCAGCGAGGGACAGGGGCATGGCAATGAGCAGTTCTTC. Its protein is CASSEGQGHGNEQFF.

The chain uses TRBV11-2 and TRBJ1-1, with TRBD1 as a possible D gene (5 bases). V lost 6 bases, J lost 6 bases, and 5 bases lay in between. The CDR3 contains 10 residues. Germline V lookup: CDR1 SGHAT, CDR2 FQNNGV. CDR3 in amino acids: CASRGAEAFF. CDR3 in DNA: TGTGCCAGCAGAGGGGCTGAAGCTTTCTTT.